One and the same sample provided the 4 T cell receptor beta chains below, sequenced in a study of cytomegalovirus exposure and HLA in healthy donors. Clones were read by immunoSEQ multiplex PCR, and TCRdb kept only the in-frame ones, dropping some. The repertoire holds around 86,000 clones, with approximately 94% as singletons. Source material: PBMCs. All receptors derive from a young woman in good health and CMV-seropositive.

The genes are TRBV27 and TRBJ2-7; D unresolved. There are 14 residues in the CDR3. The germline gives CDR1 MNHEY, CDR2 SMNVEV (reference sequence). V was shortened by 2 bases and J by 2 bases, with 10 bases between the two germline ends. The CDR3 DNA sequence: TGTGCCAGCAGTTTAGTTGGCGGAACCTACGAGCAGTACTTC. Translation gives CASSLVGGTYEQYF.

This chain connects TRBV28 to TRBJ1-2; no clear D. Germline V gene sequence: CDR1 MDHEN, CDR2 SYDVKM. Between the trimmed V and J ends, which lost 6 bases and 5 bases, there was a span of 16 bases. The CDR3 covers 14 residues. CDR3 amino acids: CASREGRRFYGYTF. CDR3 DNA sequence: TGTGCCAGCAGAGAAGGACGGAGGTTTTATGGCTACACCTTC.

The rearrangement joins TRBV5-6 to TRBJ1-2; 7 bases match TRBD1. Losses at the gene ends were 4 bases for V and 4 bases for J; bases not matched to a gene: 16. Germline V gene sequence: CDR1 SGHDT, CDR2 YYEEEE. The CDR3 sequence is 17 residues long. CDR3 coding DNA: TGTGCCAGCAGCGATGACAGGGCGTCGGATGGTGGCTATGGCTACACCTTC. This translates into CASSDDRASDGGYGYTF.

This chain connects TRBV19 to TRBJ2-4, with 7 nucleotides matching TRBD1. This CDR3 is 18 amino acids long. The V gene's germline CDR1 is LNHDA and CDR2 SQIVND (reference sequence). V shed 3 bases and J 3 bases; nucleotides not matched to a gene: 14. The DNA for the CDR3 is TGTGCCAGTAGTATGGTCTCCGGGACAGCAAACCGCAAAAACATTCAGTACTTC. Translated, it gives CASSMVSGTANRKNIQYF.